The following is a T cell receptor beta chain sequence with its context. What it binds is not known. The CDR3 sequence is 15 residues long. Germline CDR1 and CDR2: MNHNS and SASEGT. The J segment lost 6 bases and the V segment lost 6 bases, leaving 6 bases of the junction unmatched. This entry comes from a study of cytomegalovirus exposure and HLA in healthy donors. Whole-study results and caveats: Some public TCRs appeared in many individuals, while most sequences were rare. 150 to 200 TCR beta chains were listed as cytomegalovirus-associated. With later analysis, a missense DCLRE1C variant became linked to TCR beta V- and J-gene trimming.

Vbeta (60) and Jbeta (13) primers were used in the PCR. This table comes from immunoSEQ multiplex PCR, and its TCRdb copy is limited to in-frame clones, with some not included. The sample lists about 160,000 clones, around 83% occurring once. The sequenced sample was PBMCs. V and J are TRBV6-1 and TRBJ1-6; 9 positions agree with TRBD1. This sequence originates from a man aged 45 to 65 in good health and CMV-seropositive. This CDR3 reads CASREPGQGNSPLHF. The CDR3 bases are TGTGCCAGCAGGGAACCGGGACAGGGTAATTCACCCCTCCACTTT.